This entry lists 25 T cell receptor beta chains sequenced from one sample in a study of shared clonotypes between healthy human individuals. TCRdb's table, derived via immunoSEQ multiplex PCR, lists solely in-frame clones and lacks some. This sample has 90,000 to 130,000 clones, with about 63% found just once. Sequencing input: memory CD8+ T cells sorted from blood. The subset: CD45RO+ cells pooled with CCR7-negative TemRA cells. All receptors come from a woman between 25 and 40 years old in good health.

This chain joins TRBV5-8 and TRBJ2-5; TRBD1 matches at 8 bases. The germline CDR1 and CDR2 sequences are SGHTS and YDEGEE. The CDR3 spans 13 residues. Trimming cost V 1 base and J 4 bases; bases outside gene matches: 0. CDR3 coding DNA: TGTGCCAGCAGCTTGCAGGGGGCAGAGACCCAGTACTTC. It translates to CASSLQGAETQYF.

In regard to this clone: The sample has other DNA sequences that encode this CDR3 too. The chain links TRBV9 to TRBJ1-4, with D possibly matching TRBD1 (5 bases). Germline CDR1 is SGDLS and CDR2 is YYNGEE. The CDR3 length is 14 residues. V was clipped by 0 bases and J by 8 bases, with 11 bases between them. The CDR3 DNA is TGTGCCAGCAGCGTAGGTGGGACCGACGAAAAACTGTTTTTT. Translated: CASSVGGTDEKLFF.

This clone was seen more than once but under ten times. This chain uses TRBV15 with TRBJ2-1; the match to TRBD2 covers 8 bases. The germline gives CDR1 LNHNV, CDR2 YYDKDF (reference sequence). The CDR3 is made up of 15 amino acids. Trimming cost V 0 bases and J 6 bases; bases outside gene matches: 4. The CDR3 region has the DNA TGTGCCACCAGCAGAGATAGCGGGGCTTCCAATGAGCAGTTCTTC. Residues: CATSRDSGASNEQFF.

The chain carries TRBV11-2 and TRBJ2-7; D is undetermined. The CDR3 covers 13 residues. V lost 5 bases, J lost 6 bases, and 14 bases lay in between. Germline lookup yields CDR1 SGHAT and CDR2 FQNNGV. Here the CDR3 DNA reads TGTGCCAGCAGCCCCTCGGTAAGAGGCGAGCAGTACTTC. It codes for CASSPSVRGEQYF.

The rearrangement uses TRBV2 and TRBJ2-1; TRBD2 matches at 8 bases. This CDR3 contains 17 residues. V trimming: 4 bases; J trimming: 13 bases; junction bases outside the gene matches: 21. Germline V gene lookup returns CDR1 SNHLY and CDR2 FYNNEI. CDR3 nucleotide sequence: TGTGCCAGCAGTGCCCCATTAATGAGCGGGAGCTTTAACGGCCAGTTCTTC. Its translation is CASSAPLMSGSFNGQFF.

This clone was observed many times. The chain employs TRBV28 and TRBJ2-1; D remains ambiguous. Trimming pared 8 bases from V and 5 bases from J, leaving 16 bases between. The CDR3 is 14 amino acids. Germline V gene lookup returns CDR1 MDHEN and CDR2 SYDVKM. As DNA, the CDR3 is TGTGCCAGCTCCGTGGTTGGGCCAAACAATGAGCAGTTCTTC. Amino acids: CASSVVGPNNEQFF.

As for this clone: The same CDR3 is also encoded by other DNA sequences in this sample. The genes are TRBV11-2 and TRBJ2-1; D call uncertain. CDR1 is SGHAT, CDR2 FQNNGV, per germline. Trimming pared 1 base from V and 8 bases from J, leaving 6 bases between. CDR3 length: 12 amino acids. The CDR3, as DNA: TGTGCCAGCAGCTTAGGATCGCATGAGCAGTTCTTC. Encoded protein: CASSLGSHEQFF.

The genes are TRBV5-1 and TRBJ2-5; D call uncertain. Per the germline V gene, CDR1 is SGHRS and CDR2 is YFSETQ. The V end was cut by 3 bases, the J end by 0 bases, with 18 bases between. CDR3 length: 17 amino acids. Written as DNA, the CDR3 is TGCGCCAGCAGCTATAGAACCCTGGGCAGGTACCAAGAGACCCAGTACTTC. Its translation: CASSYRTLGRYQETQYF.

The V and J genes are TRBV7-6 and TRBJ1-6; possible D gene TRBD1, 5 bases. Germline lookup yields CDR1 SGHVS and CDR2 FNYEAQ. V was cut by 5 bases and J by 1 base, with 15 bases left in between. This CDR3 has 17 residues. The chain's CDR3 is CASSGGGVGSYNSPLHF. The CDR3 DNA reads TGTGCCAGCAGCGGGGGGGGAGTTGGATCCTATAATTCACCCCTCCACTTT.

This clone was picked up many times. This same CDR3 is encoded by further DNA sequences in the sample. The V gene is TRBV6-4, the J gene TRBJ2-3, with D unresolved. V gave up 3 bases and J gave up 0 bases, with 7 bases separating them. Germline V gives CDR1 MRHNA, CDR2 SNTAGT. CDR3 length: 14 amino acids. The CDR3 loop is CASSEGGSTDTQYF. DNA for the CDR3: TGTGCCAGCAGTGAGGGCGGTAGCACAGATACGCAGTATTTT.

The V and J genes are TRBV9 and TRBJ2-1; 8 bases line up with TRBD2. Per the germline V gene, CDR1 is SGDLS and CDR2 is YYNGEE. J lost 9 bases, V lost 3 bases, and 11 bases had no gene match. The CDR3 has 15 amino acids. In DNA, the CDR3 is TGTGCCAGCAGCGAAATGGGACTAGTAGGCGGTGAGCAGTTCTTC. This sequence encodes CASSEMGLVGGEQFF.

This chain uses TRBV11-3 with TRBJ2-2, with 8 positions matching TRBD1. Germline V gene lookup returns CDR1 SGHNT and CDR2 YENEEA. With 5 bases clipped from V and 9 bases from J, the junction kept 11 bases outside the gene matches. This CDR3 is built from 15 residues. CDR3 bases: TGTGCCAGCAGCCCAGGATTGGACAGGGAGTGGGAGCTGTTTTTT. Residues: CASSPGLDREWELFF.

V usage is TRBV15 and J usage is TRBJ2-7, with a possible D match to TRBD1 (5 bases). From germline, CDR1 is LNHNV and CDR2 YYDKDF (reference sequence). The CDR3 is 14 amino acids. V dropped 0 bases and J dropped 4 bases, with 10 bases sitting between them. The CDR3 here is CATSREAGQYEQYF. CDR3 coding DNA: TGTGCCACCAGCAGAGAGGCAGGGCAATACGAGCAGTACTTC.

The gene calls are TRBV28 and TRBJ2-7; D not certain. The V end was cut by 5 bases, the J end by 2 bases, with 13 bases between. The germline V gene has CDR1 MDHEN and CDR2 SYDVKM. The CDR3 has 14 residues. The CDR3 reads CASSPWGEAYEQYF. In DNA, the CDR3 is TGTGCCAGCAGTCCTTGGGGTGAGGCCTACGAGCAGTACTTC.

The gene calls are TRBV25-1 and TRBJ2-6; D might be TRBD1 or TRBD2, each matching 6 bases. Trimming removed 4 bases from V and 4 bases from J, with 17 bases in between. The CDR3 contains 17 residues. CDR1 and CDR2 (germline): MGHDK, SYGVNS. DNA for the CDR3: TGTGCCAGCAGTGTCCGAAGACGGGGGCTCGGGGCCAACGTCCTGACTTTC. It specifies CASSVRRRGLGANVLTF.

The sample holds many counts of this clone. Different DNA sequences within this sample yield the same CDR3. This sequence joins TRBV7-9 and TRBJ2-1, with 7 bases that match TRBD2. There are 16 residues in the CDR3. Germline-derived CDR1 and CDR2 are SEHNR and FQNEAQ (reference sequence). V lost 5 bases to trimming and J lost 2 bases; unmatched junction nucleotides: 9. The CDR3 DNA sequence: TGTGCCAGCAGCCCTAGGGGAGGGTCGGCCTACAATGAGCAGTTCTTC. Amino acid sequence: CASSPRGGSAYNEQFF. Complete variable domain (other parts from reference TRBV7-9 and TRBJ2-1): DTGVSQNPRHKITKRGQNVTFRCDPISEHNRLYWYRQTLGQGPEFLTYFQNEAQLEKSRLLSDRFSAERPKGSFSTLEIQRTEQGDSAMYLCASSPRGGSAYNEQFFGPGTRLTVL.

V and J are TRBV6-6 and TRBJ2-1; 9 nucleotides match TRBD2. Germline V CDR1 and CDR2: MNHNY, SVGAGI (reference sequence). J lost 7 bases, V lost 6 bases, and 13 bases had no gene match. This CDR3 region has 16 residues. This CDR3 is CASSPFRLAEANEQFF. The CDR3 DNA follows: TGTGCCAGCAGCCCCTTTCGACTAGCGGAGGCAAATGAGCAGTTCTTC.

The J gene is TRBJ2-7, the V gene TRBV7-9, with TRBD1 matching over 8 bases. Looked up from germline, CDR1 is SEHNR and CDR2 is FQNEAQ (reference sequence). Trimming at V came to 5 bases and at J to 6 bases, leaving 6 bases not matched to a gene. The length of the CDR3 is 13 residues. In nucleotides, the CDR3 is TGTGCCAGCAGCCACGGACAGGGCTCCGAGCAGTACTTC. Protein sequence: CASSHGQGSEQYF.

This clone was observed a handful of times. This chain uses TRBV6-1 with TRBJ2-2; D perhaps matches TRBD2 (5 bases). V was cut by 8 bases and J by 3 bases, with 13 bases left in between. CDR3 size: 14 residues. Per the germline V gene, CDR1 is MNHNS and CDR2 is SASEGT. The DNA of the CDR3 is TGTGCCAGCGTCCGGGGTATGGACACCGGGGAGCTGTTTTTT. It translates to CASVRGMDTGELFF.

This clone was observed a few times. Additional DNA sequences in this sample encode the identical CDR3. The chain is built from TRBV29-1 and TRBJ2-7; 7 bases are a match to TRBD1. The CDR3 runs 12 residues. Looked up from germline, CDR1 is SQVTM and CDR2 is ANQGSEA. Germline trimming cut 6 bases from V and 2 bases from J; bases unmatched to any gene: 4. The CDR3 loop reads CSVRDSTYEQYF. For the CDR3, the DNA is TGCAGCGTGAGGGACAGTACCTACGAGCAGTACTTC.

A few counts support this clone. The V call is TRBV11-3, the J call TRBJ2-7; possibly TRBD2 for D (5 bases). V lost 0 bases, J lost 5 bases, and 17 bases lay in between. There are 16 residues in the CDR3. CDR1 is SGHNT, CDR2 YENEEA, per germline. The CDR3 here is CASSLDRGEGIDEQYF. In DNA form, the CDR3 reads TGTGCCAGCAGCTTAGATCGGGGAGAAGGGATCGACGAGCAGTACTTC. Looking up the rest from reference TRBV11-3 and TRBJ2-7 gives the full variable domain: EAGVVQSPRYKIIEKKQPVAFWCNPISGHNTLYWYLQNLGQGPELLIRYENEEAVDDSQLPKDRFSAERLKGVDSTLKIQPAELGDSAVYLCASSLDRGEGIDEQYFGPGTRLTVT.

The J gene is TRBJ1-1, the V gene TRBV6-6; D not certain. Germline V gene lookup returns CDR1 MNHNY and CDR2 SVGAGI (reference sequence). V was trimmed by 7 bases and J by 10 bases, leaving 19 bases between them. This CDR3 is 13 amino acids long. The CDR3 protein is CASTHHELRGAFF. The CDR3 nucleotides are TGTGCCAGCACGCACCATGAACTTCGGGGAGCTTTCTTT.

This chain connects TRBV7-3 to TRBJ2-2; TRBD2 matches 10 bases. Germline V lookup: CDR1 SGHTA, CDR2 FQGTGA. V was pared by 5 bases and J by 7 bases, with 7 bases of the junction left unmatched. The CDR3 totals 15 residues. The CDR3 DNA is TGTGCCAGCAGCCCTAGCGGGAGAGGGAACGGGGAGCTGTTTTTT. Amino acids: CASSPSGRGNGELFF. Looking up the rest from reference TRBV7-3 and TRBJ2-2 gives the full variable domain: GAGVSQTPSNKVTEKGKYVELRCDPISGHTALYWYRQSLGQGPEFLIYFQGTGAADDSGLPNDRFFAVRPEGSVSTLKIQRTERGDSAVYLCASSPSGRGNGELFFGEGSRLTVL.

This clone was detected only a few times. The V call is TRBV11-2, the J call TRBJ1-3; D unclear. Germline V CDR1 and CDR2: SGHAT, FQNNGV. The ends were cut back, 5 bases at V and 2 bases at J, with 10 bases in the middle. The length of the CDR3 is 14 residues. CDR3 residues: CASSQLRTGNTIYF. CDR3 nucleotides: TGTGCCAGCAGCCAACTACGAACTGGAAACACCATATATTTT.

The J gene is TRBJ1-2, the V gene TRBV4-2; possibly TRBD1 for D (5 bases). With 1 base removed from V and 3 bases from J, the gap between germline ends came to 12 bases. Germline loops: CDR1 LGHNA, CDR2 YNFKEQ. The CDR3 is made up of 15 amino acids. The CDR3 nucleotides are TGTGCCAGCAGCCAAGGCGGGGACCCCGACTATGGCTACACCTTC. This gives the protein CASSQGGDPDYGYTF.